This T cell receptor (beta chain) was captured in a study of control samples from healthy donors and cancer patients. V lost 4 bases to trimming and J lost 8 bases; unmatched junction nucleotides: 10. Germline CDR1 and CDR2: SNHLY and FYNNEI. The length of the CDR3 is 14 residues. Some clones are missing from TCRdb's copy, which holds only in-frame ones; the method was immunoSEQ multiplex PCR. This sample has fewer than 60,000 clones, with 90% to 95% found just once. This chain uses TRBV2 with TRBJ1-1, with 7 bases fitting TRBD1. The origin of this receptor is a young man in good health. The specimen sequenced was blood. CDR3 DNA sequence: TGTGCCAGCAGTGTGTGGGACAGAACAATGGAAGCTTTCTTT. Protein product: CASSVWDRTMEAFF.